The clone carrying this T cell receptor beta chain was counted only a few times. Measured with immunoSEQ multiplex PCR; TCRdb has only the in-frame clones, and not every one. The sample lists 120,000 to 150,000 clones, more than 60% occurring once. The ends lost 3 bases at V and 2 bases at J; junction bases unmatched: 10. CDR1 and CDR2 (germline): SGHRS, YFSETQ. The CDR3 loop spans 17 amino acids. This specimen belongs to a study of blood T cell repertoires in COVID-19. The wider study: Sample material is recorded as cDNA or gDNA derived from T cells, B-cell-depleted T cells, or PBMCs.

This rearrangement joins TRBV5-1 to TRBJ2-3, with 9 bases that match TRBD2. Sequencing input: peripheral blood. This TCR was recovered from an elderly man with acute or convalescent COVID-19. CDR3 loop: CASSSASSGGFTDTQYF. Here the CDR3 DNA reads TGCGCCAGCAGCTCCGCGAGTAGCGGGGGTTTCACAGATACGCAGTATTTT.